These 2 T cell receptor beta chains were all obtained from the same sample, sequenced in a study of T-cell memory formation after mild COVID-19. MiXCR, applied by TCRdb to the 5' RACE reads, yields one record per CDR3 protein. Of around 340,000 distinct CDR3 sequences in the sample, approximately 15% were seen once. What was sequenced was PBMCs or a T cell subset sorted from them (not recorded which). These receptors came from a man aged 18 to 30 who had mild COVID-19 (a few samples of this study predate the infection). Cell type and time point are not known.

At least ten counts were recorded for this clonotype. The V and J genes are TRBV3-1 and TRBJ1-1; unclear D gene. The V end lost 4 bases, the J end lost 0 bases, and 6 bases lay between the germline ends. CDR1 and CDR2 from the germline V gene are LGHDT and YNNKEL (reference sequence). The CDR3 spans 13 residues. In nucleotides, the CDR3 is TGTGCCAGCAGCCCCCGCATGAACACTGAAGCTTTCTTT. As protein: CASSPRMNTEAFF.

In the case of this clonotype: The junction does not match germline at one end; this may be a read error. The rearrangement links TRBV20-1 to TRBJ2-5, with TRBD1 identical over 8 bases. Germline V gene data show CDR1 as DFQATT and CDR2 as SNEGSKA (reference sequence). The CDR3 consists of 15 residues. CDR3 nucleotides: TGCAGTGCGAGAGACAGGGGTAGTTCGCTAGAGACCCAGTACTTC. It codes for CSARDRGSSLETQYF.